A selection of T cell receptor beta chains follows, all from one sample in a study of T-cell memory formation after mild COVID-19. In TCRdb, the 5' RACE reads were re-called with MiXCR into one record per CDR3 protein. The sample yields around 250,000 distinct CDR3 sequences, around 15% seen once. What was sequenced was PBMCs or a T cell subset sorted from them (not recorded which). All receptors derive from a man aged 18 to 30 who had mild COVID-19 (a few samples of this study predate the infection). Cell type and time point are not known. Both conserved end residues are part of each CDR3. A D gene is named only where the DNA matches it firmly.

j_call | v_call | d_call | cdr3_aa
TRBJ1-1 | TRBV10-3 | - | CAISEIQGNTEAFF
TRBJ1-5 | TRBV20-1 | TRBD1 | CSARTGTGGLGQPQHF
TRBJ2-7 | TRBV19 | TRBD1 | CASNTGQGTHEQYF
TRBJ2-5 | TRBV5-1 | - | CASSLNTMETQYF
TRBJ1-5 | TRBV7-8 | - | CASSLAANRNQPQHF
TRBJ1-1 | TRBV4-3 | - | CASSRLQGVVTEAFF
TRBJ2-3 | TRBV7-9 | - | CASSHWGRRTDTQYF
TRBJ1-2 | TRBV5-1 | - | CASSQTQGNYGYTF
TRBJ1-5 | TRBV7-8 | - | CASSFRGANQPQHF
TRBJ2-7 | TRBV10-2 | - | CASRRGVSYEQYF
TRBJ1-2 | TRBV7-3 | - | CASSLTDSHGYTF
TRBJ2-5 | TRBV7-2 | - | CASSYSRVVETQYF
TRBJ2-1 | TRBV29-1 | - | CSVTEAYNEQFF
TRBJ2-5 | TRBV5-1 | - | CASSRQEETQYF
TRBJ1-1 | TRBV5-1 | - | CASSLGRDYSTEAFF
TRBJ1-5 | TRBV3-1 | - | CASSQGGTGSNQPQHF
TRBJ2-5 | TRBV12-3/TRBV12-4 | TRBD2 | CASSFGPSGGAQYF
TRBJ1-1 | TRBV20-1 | TRBD1 | CSAREGGTGSTEAFF
TRBJ2-3 | TRBV5-1 | - | CASSDPGTDTQYF
TRBJ2-1 | TRBV4-1 | TRBD1 | CASSQEETGGRDEQFF
TRBJ2-3 | TRBV6-5 | - | CASSYLSVGAWTDTQYF
TRBJ2-2 | TRBV5-1 | - | CASSFPGPGELFF
TRBJ2-2 | TRBV6-1 | TRBD1 | CASRGTVTGELFF
TRBJ2-3 | TRBV20-1 | - | CSARWDTSTDTQYF
TRBJ1-2 | TRBV5-1 | - | CASSLGPGGAYGYTF
TRBJ2-3 | TRBV20-1 | - | CSARGGGTDTQYF
TRBJ1-4 | TRBV28 | - | CASSLLHPTENEKLFF
TRBJ2-1 | TRBV11-2 | - | CASSLGVGLSEQFF